These 30 T cell receptor beta chains share one sample of origin, sequenced in a study of T cells after yellow fever vaccination. One entry per CDR3 protein results from TCRdb running MiXCR on the 5' RACE reads. The table records more than 300,000 distinct CDR3 sequences, about 6.9% of them present only once. The sequencing used PBMCs, collected 45 days after the first yellow fever vaccination. These TCRs come from a man between 18 and 29 years old who received the YFV17D yellow fever vaccine.

This clonotype was seen many times. The CDR3 spells CASRTGFQETQYF. In DNA form, the CDR3 reads TGCGCCAGCCGGACCGGGTTCCAAGAGACCCAGTACTTC. The V call is TRBV5-1, the J call TRBJ2-5, with D hard to call. CDR1 and CDR2 (germline): SGHRS, YFSETQ. CDR3 length: 13 residues. Trimming removed 7 bases from V and 1 base from J, with 11 bases in between.

This clonotype has only a few counts. This sequence joins TRBV7-9 and TRBJ2-1; 8 nucleotides line up with TRBD2. The V gene end was trimmed by 3 bases and the J gene end by 2 bases; junction bases not matched to a gene: 3. Per the germline V gene, CDR1 is SEHNR and CDR2 is FQNEAQ (reference sequence). CDR3 length: 15 amino acids. The CDR3 spells CASSFAGGPYNEQFF. The CDR3 bases are TGTGCCAGCAGCTTCGCGGGGGGACCCTACAATGAGCAGTTCTTC.

V usage is TRBV10-3 and J usage is TRBJ2-3; D ambiguous. Germline values: CDR1 ENHRY, CDR2 SYGVKD. This CDR3 is 15 amino acids long. V gave up 4 bases and J gave up 0 bases, with 11 bases separating them. DNA for the CDR3: TGTGCCATCAGTGTAAGGATTACTAGCACAGATACGCAGTATTTT. It encodes CAISVRITSTDTQYF.

The chain carries TRBV12-3 or TRBV12-4 and TRBJ2-5; 12 positions agree with TRBD2. This CDR3 has 15 residues. J lost 7 bases, V lost 7 bases, and 10 bases had no gene match. CDR3 DNA: TGTGCCAGCATCGATCAGACTAGCGGGGGCCTGACCCAGTACTTC. Amino acids: CASIDQTSGGLTQYF.

The chain combines TRBV4-2 with TRBJ2-1; 8 bases match TRBD2. From germline, CDR1 is LGHNA and CDR2 YNFKEQ. V lost 0 bases, J lost 8 bases, and 9 bases stayed unmatched. The CDR3 loop spans 16 amino acids. The CDR3 loop is CASSQEGGLETDEQFF. Written as DNA, the CDR3 is TGTGCCAGCAGCCAAGAGGGGGGACTAGAGACCGATGAGCAGTTCTTC.

The V and J genes are TRBV20-1 and TRBJ1-5; D not certain. V lost 1 base to trimming and J lost 4 bases, with 5 bases between them. CDR3 length equals 12 residues. Per the germline V gene, CDR1 is DFQATT and CDR2 is SNEGSKA (reference sequence). The chain's CDR3 is CSARGTNQPQHF. For the CDR3, the DNA is TGCAGTGCTAGAGGTACTAATCAGCCCCAGCATTTT.

The V and J genes are TRBV4-3 and TRBJ1-6; D is ambiguous. Germline V lookup: CDR1 LGHNA, CDR2 YSLEER. V shed 1 base and J shed 10 bases, with 8 bases lying between them. The CDR3 totals 13 residues. The CDR3 is CASSQGGRSPLHF. In DNA, the CDR3 is TGCGCCAGCAGCCAAGGTGGGAGGTCACCCCTCCACTTT.

The V gene is TRBV5-5, the J gene TRBJ2-2, with D tentatively TRBD1 (5 bases). Trimming took 6 bases from V and 2 from J, leaving 14 bases between them. The CDR3 spans 15 residues. Germline V gene sequence: CDR1 SGHKS, CDR2 YYEKEE (reference sequence). CDR3 in amino acids: CASTAGHLNTGELFF. CDR3 DNA: TGTGCCAGCACCGCCGGACATCTCAACACCGGGGAGCTGTTTTTT.

This rearrangement joins TRBV9 to TRBJ1-1; a possible D gene is TRBD1 (6 bases). V lost 2 bases, J lost 4 bases, and 12 bases lay in between. The CDR3 runs to 14 residues. The germline V gene has CDR1 SGDLS and CDR2 YYNGEE. CDR3 sequence (DNA): TGTGCCAGCAGCGTCACAGGGAGCCCCACTGAAGCTTTCTTT. This encodes CASSVTGSPTEAFF.

This clonotype was counted a few times. The chain recombines TRBV10-3 with TRBJ2-2, with 8 positions matching TRBD2. The CDR3 spans 14 residues. J gave up 5 bases and V 4 bases, and 3 bases lay outside the gene matches. Germline assignment: CDR1 ENHRY and CDR2 SYGVKD. CDR3 in amino acids: CAISGPGGTGELFF. For the CDR3, the DNA is TGTGCCATCAGTGGGCCGGGGGGGACCGGGGAGCTGTTTTTT.

The chain couples TRBV6-5 to TRBJ2-1, with D unclear. The CDR3 totals 14 residues. Germline values: CDR1 MNHEY, CDR2 SVGAGI. The germline V and J ends were trimmed by 3 bases and 3 bases, with 9 bases remaining between them. In DNA, the CDR3 is TGTGCCAGCAGTTATCATGGGTACTACAATGAGCAGTTCTTC. This sequence encodes CASSYHGYYNEQFF.

There are a few counts of this clonotype. The chain recombines TRBV7-9 with TRBJ2-7; 10 nucleotides match TRBD2. The CDR3 contains 15 residues. Germline V gene lookup returns CDR1 SEHNR and CDR2 FQNEAQ (reference sequence). Trimming removed 5 bases from V and 1 base from J; junction bases left unmatched: 5. Here the CDR3 reads CASSARTSGSYEQYF. CDR3 coding DNA: TGTGCCAGCAGCGCCCGGACTAGCGGATCCTACGAGCAGTACTTC. The full variable domain, rest sourced from reference TRBV7-9 and TRBJ2-7, is DTGVSQNPRHKITKRGQNVTFRCDPISEHNRLYWYRQTLGQGPEFLTYFQNEAQLEKSRLLSDRFSAERPKGSFSTLEIQRTEQGDSAMYLCASSARTSGSYEQYFGPGTRLTVT.

This clonotype has a handful of counts. The CDR3 sequence is CASSQEPRETQYF. CDR3 DNA sequence: TGTGCCAGCAGCCAAGAACCCCGGGAGACCCAGTACTTC. The J gene is TRBJ2-5, the V gene TRBV3-1; D ambiguous. The CDR3 covers 13 residues. V was cut by 0 bases and J by 5 bases, with 7 bases left in between. Germline lookup yields CDR1 LGHDT and CDR2 YNNKEL (reference sequence).

In its sample, this clonotype was seen many times. V is TRBV6-2 or TRBV6-3 and J is TRBJ2-1; possible D gene TRBD1, 6 bases. The CDR3 is made up of 15 amino acids. Trimming removed 7 bases from V and 9 bases from J, with 22 bases in between. Per the germline V gene, CDR1 is MNHEY and CDR2 is SVGEGT. In DNA form, the CDR3 reads TGTGCCAGCACCCTTCTAATGGGGGCGGTCGGTGAGCAGTTCTTC. Translated: CASTLLMGAVGEQFF.

This clonotype has at least ten counts. The rearrangement links TRBV7-8 to TRBJ2-7; 7 nucleotides line up with TRBD2. The CDR3 is 13 amino acids. Germline CDR1 and CDR2: SGHVS and FQNEAQ. V was pared by 5 bases and J by 4 bases, with 5 bases of the junction left unmatched. As DNA, the CDR3 is TGTGCCAGCAGCCCGTCGGGGGGTTACGAGCAGTACTTC. This gives the protein CASSPSGGYEQYF.

The chain links TRBV28 to TRBJ1-5, with unresolved D. Germline loops: CDR1 MDHEN, CDR2 SYDVKM. The CDR3 contains 13 residues. The V end lost 8 bases, the J end lost 8 bases, and 16 bases lay between the germline ends. Here the CDR3 reads CASFKQQREPQHF. In DNA form, the CDR3 reads TGTGCCAGCTTTAAACAGCAAAGGGAGCCCCAGCATTTT. The full variable domain, its missing parts supplied by reference TRBV28 and TRBJ1-5, is DVKVTQSSRYLVKRTGEKVFLECVQDMDHENMFWYRQDPGLGLRLIYFSYDVKMKEKGDIPEGYSVSREKKERFSLILESASTNQTSMYLCASFKQQREPQHFGDGTRLSIL.

In this sample, this clonotype turned up a few times. The rearrangement joins TRBV20-1 to TRBJ2-1, with 8 bases matching TRBD2. With 6 bases clipped from V and 8 bases from J, the junction kept 15 bases outside the gene matches. From germline, CDR1 is DFQATT and CDR2 SNEGSKA (reference sequence). The CDR3 has 15 amino acids. CDR3 residues: CSATPRGGVSDEQFF. The DNA for the CDR3 is TGCAGTGCCACTCCCCGGGGGGGTGTTAGCGATGAGCAGTTCTTC.

For the CDR3, the DNA is TGTGCCAGCAGCCAAAAAACAGGCTACGAGCAGTACGTC. Residues: CASSQKTGYEQYV. The chain is built from TRBV7-2 and TRBJ2-7, with D perhaps TRBD1 (5 bases). CDR1 SGHTA and CDR2 FQGNSA come from the germline V gene. The CDR3 totals 13 residues. V was pared by 5 bases and J by 3 bases, with 11 bases between.

The table lists this clonotype with many counts. The V and J genes are TRBV7-6 and TRBJ2-3; D possibly corresponds to TRBD2 (6 bases). Trimming took off 1 base at V and 2 bases at J, with 13 bases between the two ends. The CDR3 sequence is 16 residues long. Germline CDR1 reads SGHVS; CDR2 reads FNYEAQ. The CDR3 region has the DNA TGTGCCAGCAGCTTAGTTGGGACTGCCAACACAGATACGCAGTATTTT. This translates into CASSLVGTANTDTQYF.

This clonotype was seen a handful of times. V usage is TRBV7-2 and J usage is TRBJ2-6; unclear D gene. Germline V gene lookup returns CDR1 SGHTA and CDR2 FQGNSA. The germline V and J ends were trimmed by 0 bases and 0 bases, with 9 bases remaining between them. This CDR3 comprises 17 residues. The CDR3 nucleotides read TGTGCCAGCAGCTTAGCGATTGGTAACTCTGGGGCCAACGTCCTGACTTTC. Translation gives CASSLAIGNSGANVLTF.

This clonotype came up a few times. This sequence joins TRBV20-1 and TRBJ2-7; D possibly matches TRBD1 or TRBD2 (5 bases each). V was clipped by 1 base and J by 5 bases, with 18 bases between them. The CDR3 has 15 residues. Germline V gene data show CDR1 as DFQATT and CDR2 as SNEGSKA (reference sequence). Here the CDR3 DNA reads TGCAGTGCTAGAGTCCTACCGGGACCGACAGACGAGCAGTACTTC. Protein: CSARVLPGPTDEQYF.

This clonotype has only a few counts. The rearrangement joins TRBV5-1 to TRBJ2-1; a weak D match, TRBD1 (6 bases). Germline V gives CDR1 SGHRS, CDR2 YFSETQ. This CDR3 is 14 amino acids long. Trimming removed 4 bases at V and 4 bases at J, with 12 bases between. The CDR3 DNA follows: TGCGCCAGCAGCACAGGGTACCTATACAATGAGCAGTTCTTC. This codes for CASSTGYLYNEQFF.

The gene calls are TRBV4-1 and TRBJ2-5; 9 bases line up with TRBD2. The CDR3 is made up of 14 amino acids. The germline V gene encodes CDR1 MGHRA and CDR2 YSYEKL. Trimming at V came to 3 bases and at J to 4 bases, leaving 3 bases not matched to a gene. CDR3 sequence (DNA): TGCGCCAGCAGCCAGGGGACTAGCCCAGAGACCCAGTACTTC. Translation: CASSQGTSPETQYF.

In this sample, this clonotype turned up many times. The chain uses TRBV28 and TRBJ1-5, with no clear D. The CDR3 is made up of 14 amino acids. The V gene's germline CDR1 is MDHEN and CDR2 SYDVKM. The V end was cut by 8 bases, the J end by 6 bases, with 17 bases between. As DNA, the CDR3 is TGTGCCAGCTGCTCCTATACGGGGTTTCAGCCCCAGCATTTT. It specifies CASCSYTGFQPQHF.

This clonotype appeared many times. The chain carries TRBV5-1 and TRBJ2-2, with D uncertain. Germline assignment: CDR1 SGHRS and CDR2 YFSETQ. Between the trimmed V and J ends, which lost 4 bases and 5 bases, there was a span of 9 bases. The CDR3 consists of 13 residues. In nucleotides, the CDR3 is TGCGCCAGCAGCCCGGGTCGGACCGGGGAGCTGTTTTTT. It encodes CASSPGRTGELFF.

The chain recombines TRBV4-1 with TRBJ2-2, with 15 bases matching TRBD2. Trimming at V came to 3 bases and at J to 2 bases, leaving 7 bases not matched to a gene. The CDR3 extends over 19 amino acids. Per the germline V gene, CDR1 is MGHRA and CDR2 is YSYEKL. CDR3 DNA: TGCGCCAGCAGCCAGCCGGGACTAGCGGGGGGTTTAAACACCGGGGAGCTGTTTTTT. It codes for CASSQPGLAGGLNTGELFF.

This clonotype was recorded a few times. J is TRBJ1-2 and V is TRBV6-1; tentatively, D is TRBD1 (5 bases). The CDR3 has 13 amino acids. V gave up 5 bases and J gave up 3 bases, with 10 bases separating them. CDR1 and CDR2 from the germline V gene are MNHNS and SASEGT. This chain's CDR3 is CASSPQGDYGYTF. The DNA of the CDR3 is TGTGCCAGCAGTCCCCAGGGCGACTATGGCTACACCTTC.

The CDR3 loop is CSSRLTANNEQFF. Here the CDR3 DNA reads TGCAGCTCTCGGCTGACGGCGAACAATGAGCAGTTCTTC. The rearrangement uses TRBV29-1 and TRBJ2-1; no definite D call. The CDR3 has 13 residues. V lost 8 bases and J lost 5, with 16 bases in between. Germline V gene data show CDR1 as SQVTM and CDR2 as ANQGSEA.

This clonotype has at least ten counts. The chain recombines TRBV29-1 with TRBJ2-3; TRBD2 matches at 11 bases. J was trimmed by 6 bases and V by 6 bases; bases with no gene match: 11. The CDR3 consists of 15 residues. Looked up from germline, CDR1 is SQVTM and CDR2 is ANQGSEA. CDR3 in amino acids: CSVEYSGGAADTQYF. Written as DNA, the CDR3 is TGCAGCGTAGAATATAGCGGGGGGGCTGCGGATACGCAGTATTTT.

The chain links TRBV19 to TRBJ2-7; D remains unclear. The CDR3 totals 14 residues. V was clipped by 6 bases and J by 0 bases, with 12 bases between them. Germline CDR1 is LNHDA and CDR2 is SQIVND (reference sequence). In DNA form, the CDR3 reads TGTGCCAGTAGCGGAGCGTTGAGCTCCTACGAGCAGTACTTC. Translated: CASSGALSSYEQYF.